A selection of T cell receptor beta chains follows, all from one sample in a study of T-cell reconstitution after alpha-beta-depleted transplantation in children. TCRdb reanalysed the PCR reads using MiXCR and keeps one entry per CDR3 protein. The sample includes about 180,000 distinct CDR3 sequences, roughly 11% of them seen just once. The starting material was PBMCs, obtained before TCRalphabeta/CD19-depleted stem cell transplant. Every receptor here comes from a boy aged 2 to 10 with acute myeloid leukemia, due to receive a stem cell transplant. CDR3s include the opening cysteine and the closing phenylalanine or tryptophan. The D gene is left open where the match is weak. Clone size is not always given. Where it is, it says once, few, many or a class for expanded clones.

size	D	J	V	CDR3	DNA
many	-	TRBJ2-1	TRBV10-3	CAFPGRGNEQFF	TGTGCCTTTCCGGGGCGCGGGAATGAGCAGTTCTTC
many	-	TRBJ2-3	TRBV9	CASSAGYGDTQYF	TGTGCCAGCAGCGCGGGGTACGGAGATACGCAGTATTTT
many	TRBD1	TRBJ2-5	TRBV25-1	CASRTGAETQYF	TGTGCCAGCAGAACAGGGGCAGAGACCCAGTACTTC
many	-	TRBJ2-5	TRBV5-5	CASTPQGGQETQYF	TGTGCCAGCACCCCCCAGGGTGGCCAAGAGACCCAGTACTTC
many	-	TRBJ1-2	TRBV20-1	CSARVPRSRGYGYTF	TGCAGTGCTAGAGTTCCCAGATCAAGGGGCTATGGCTACACCTTC
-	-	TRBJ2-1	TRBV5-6	CASSFSVGLADEQFF	TGTGCCAGCAGCTTTTCTGTTGGTCTAGCCGATGAGCAGTTCTTC
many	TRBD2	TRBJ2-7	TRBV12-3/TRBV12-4	CASAGGGRADTYEQYF	TGTGCCAGCGCAGGTGGCGGGAGGGCCGATACGTACGAGCAGTACTTC
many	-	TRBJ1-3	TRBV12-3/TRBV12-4	CASSPLRAGNTIYF	TGTGCCAGCAGCCCCCTTAGGGCTGGAAACACCATATATTTT
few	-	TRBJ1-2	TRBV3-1	CASSQTAGEAYGYTF	TGTGCCAGCAGCCAAACGGCAGGGGAAGCCTATGGCTACACCTTC
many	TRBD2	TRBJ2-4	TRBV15	CATSRDQVGRGENIQYF	TGTGCCACCAGCAGAGATCAAGTTGGGCGGGGGGAAAACATTCAGTACTTC
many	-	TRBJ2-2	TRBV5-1	CASRGATGELFF	TGCGCCAGCCGGGGGGCCACCGGGGAGCTGTTTTTT
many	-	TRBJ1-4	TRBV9	CASSLSGSTNEKLFF	TGTGCCAGCAGCCTGTCAGGTTCAACTAATGAAAAACTGTTTTTT
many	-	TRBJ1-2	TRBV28	CASSPPPTNYGYTF	TGTGCCAGCAGTCCTCCCCCAACTAACTATGGCTACACCTTC
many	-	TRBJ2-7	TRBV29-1	CSVGRDRGYEQYF	TGCAGCGTCGGACGGGATCGGGGCTACGAGCAGTACTTC
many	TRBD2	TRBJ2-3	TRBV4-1	CASSHGTSGTDTQYF	TGCGCCAGCAGCCATGGGACTAGCGGGACAGATACGCAGTATTTT
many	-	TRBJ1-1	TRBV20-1	CSARIGHENTEAFF	TGCAGTGCTAGGATTGGACACGAGAACACTGAAGCTTTCTTT
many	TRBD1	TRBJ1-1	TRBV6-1	CVVGDRGYTEAFF	TGTGTGGTGGGAGACAGGGGGTACACTGAAGCTTTCTTT
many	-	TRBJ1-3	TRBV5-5	CASSLPGTRNTIYF	TGTGCCAGCAGCTTACCCGGGACAAGAAACACCATATATTTT
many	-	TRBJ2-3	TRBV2	CASGGLGTDTQYF	TGTGCCAGCGGGGGGCTAGGCACAGATACGCAGTATTTT
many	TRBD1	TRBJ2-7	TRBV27	CASSPYRGRYDEQYF	TGTGCCAGCAGTCCGTACAGGGGGCGCTACGACGAGCAGTACTTC
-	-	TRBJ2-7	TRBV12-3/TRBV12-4	CASSLILSYEQYF	TGTGCCAGCAGTTTGATCTTGTCCTACGAGCAGTACTTC
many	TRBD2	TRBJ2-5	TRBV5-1	CASRKTSGIQETQYF	TGCGCCAGCAGGAAGACTAGCGGGATCCAAGAGACCCAGTACTTC
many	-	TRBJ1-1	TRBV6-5	CASSYSGGQGRSAFF	TGTGCCAGCAGTTACTCGGGGGGGCAAGGGCGTTCGGCTTTCTTT
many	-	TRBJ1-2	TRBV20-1	CSASAGANYGYTF	TGCAGTGCTAGCGCGGGGGCTAACTATGGCTACACCTTC
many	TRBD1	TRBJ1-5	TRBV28	CASGQGAPSNQPQHF	TGTGCCAGCGGACAGGGGGCGCCGAGCAATCAGCCCCAGCATTTT
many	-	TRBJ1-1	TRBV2	CATARAGNTEAFF	TGTGCCACCGCACGGGCAGGGAACACTGAAGCTTTCTTT
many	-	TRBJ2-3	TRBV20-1	CSAIDSDQGDTQYF	TGCAGTGCTATTGACAGCGACCAGGGGGATACGCAGTATTTT
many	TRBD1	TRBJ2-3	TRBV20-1	CSGGTERQYF	TGCAGTGGAGGGACAGAAAGGCAGTATTTT
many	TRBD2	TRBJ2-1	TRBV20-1	CSASRTSGYNEQFF	TGCAGTGCTAGCCGGACTAGCGGTTACAATGAGCAGTTCTTC
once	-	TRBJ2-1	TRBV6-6	CAARGSSYNEQFF	TGTGCCGCGAGGGGGAGCTCCTACAATGAGCAGTTCTTC
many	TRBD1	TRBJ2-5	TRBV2	CASTRGQGNQETQYF	TGTGCCAGCACCAGAGGACAGGGAAACCAAGAGACCCAGTACTTC
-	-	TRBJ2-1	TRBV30	CAWSAWGNEQFF	TGTGCCTGGAGTGCTTGGGGGAATGAGCAGTTCTTC
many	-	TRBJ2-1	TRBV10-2	CASSERSGPYNEQFF	TGCGCCAGCAGTGAGCGGAGCGGCCCCTACAATGAGCAGTTCTTC
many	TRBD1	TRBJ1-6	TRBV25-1	CASSVGTGVGSPLHF	TGTGCCAGCAGTGTTGGGACAGGGGTTGGGTCACCCCTCCACTTT
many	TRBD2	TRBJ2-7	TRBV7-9	CASSFGLAGVSYEQYF	TGTGCCAGCAGCTTCGGACTAGCGGGAGTCTCCTACGAGCAGTACTTC
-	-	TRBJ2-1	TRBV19	CASAPGLSSYNEQFF	TGTGCCAGTGCACCGGGACTTAGCTCCTACAATGAGCAGTTCTTC
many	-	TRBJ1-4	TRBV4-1	CASSQDRARGEKLFF	TGCGCCAGCAGCCAAGATCGCGCCCGCGGTGAAAAACTGTTTTTT
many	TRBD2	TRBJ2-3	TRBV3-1	CASGLAGPHTQYF	TGTGCCAGCGGGTTAGCGGGGCCGCATACGCAGTATTTT
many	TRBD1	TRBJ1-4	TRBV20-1	CSARGTGYYEKLFF	TGCAGTGCTAGAGGGACAGGGTATTATGAAAAACTGTTTTTT
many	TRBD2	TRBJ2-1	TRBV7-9	CASSPGTSGGEQFF	TGTGCCAGCAGCCCCGGGACTAGCGGGGGTGAGCAGTTCTTC
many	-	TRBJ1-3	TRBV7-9	CASSLMTPTSGNTIYF	TGTGCCAGCAGCTTGATGACACCGACCTCTGGAAACACCATATATTTT
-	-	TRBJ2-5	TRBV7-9	CASSSPSGRQYF	TGTGCCAGCAGCTCCCCTTCCGGGCGCCAGTACTTC
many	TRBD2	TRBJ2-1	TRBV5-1	CASRSGLAPYNEQFF	TGCGCCAGCAGATCGGGACTAGCCCCATACAATGAGCAGTTCTTC
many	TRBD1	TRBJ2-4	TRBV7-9	CASSHGVPGQGFFQYF	TGTGCCAGCAGCCATGGAGTCCCGGGACAGGGATTTTTTCAGTACTTC
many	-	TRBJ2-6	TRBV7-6	CASSLGAAGANVLTF	TGTGCCAGCAGCTTAGGAGCAGCTGGGGCCAACGTCCTGACTTTC
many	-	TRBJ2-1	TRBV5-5	CASSLGVRSYNEQFF	TGTGCCAGCAGCTTGGGGGTGAGGTCCTACAATGAGCAGTTCTTC
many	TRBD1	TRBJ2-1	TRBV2	CASKSQGAKDEQFF	TGTGCCAGCAAAAGCCAGGGGGCGAAAGATGAGCAGTTCTTC
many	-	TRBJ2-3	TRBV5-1	CASSETGDTQYF	TGCGCCAGCAGCGAGACCGGGGATACGCAGTATTTT
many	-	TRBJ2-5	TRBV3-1	CASSQGGHQETQYF	TGTGCCAGCAGCCAAGGCGGGCACCAAGAGACCCAGTACTTC
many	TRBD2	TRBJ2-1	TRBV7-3	CASSLIAGGRNEQFF	TGTGCCAGCAGCTTAATAGCGGGGGGTCGGAATGAGCAGTTCTTC
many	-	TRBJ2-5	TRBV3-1	CASSPWPGGETQYF	TGTGCCAGCAGCCCCTGGCCCGGCGGGGAGACCCAGTACTTC
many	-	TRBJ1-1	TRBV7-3	CASSLNPQNTEAFF	TGTGCCAGCAGCTTAAACCCGCAGAACACTGAAGCTTTCTTT
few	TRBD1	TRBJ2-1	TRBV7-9	CASSGTGGQFF	TGTGCCAGCAGCGGGACAGGTGGGCAGTTCTTC
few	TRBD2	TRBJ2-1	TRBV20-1	CSARLASGRSRPAPLFF	TGCAGTGCTAGACTGGCTAGCGGGAGATCGCGACCCGCCCCCCTGTTCTTC
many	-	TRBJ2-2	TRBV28	CASSLPQDSRPLVSNTGELFF	TGTGCCAGCAGTTTACCCCAGGACTCCCGCCCCCTAGTTTCGAACACCGGGGAGCTGTTTTTT
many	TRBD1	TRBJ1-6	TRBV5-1	CASSCPPGQENSPLHF	TGCGCCAGCAGCTGTCCCCCGGGACAGGAAAATTCACCCCTCCACTTT
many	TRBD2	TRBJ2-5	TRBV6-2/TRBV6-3	CASSLGLAGGFATQYF	TGTGCCAGCAGCCTAGGACTAGCGGGAGGGTTTGCGACCCAGTACTTC